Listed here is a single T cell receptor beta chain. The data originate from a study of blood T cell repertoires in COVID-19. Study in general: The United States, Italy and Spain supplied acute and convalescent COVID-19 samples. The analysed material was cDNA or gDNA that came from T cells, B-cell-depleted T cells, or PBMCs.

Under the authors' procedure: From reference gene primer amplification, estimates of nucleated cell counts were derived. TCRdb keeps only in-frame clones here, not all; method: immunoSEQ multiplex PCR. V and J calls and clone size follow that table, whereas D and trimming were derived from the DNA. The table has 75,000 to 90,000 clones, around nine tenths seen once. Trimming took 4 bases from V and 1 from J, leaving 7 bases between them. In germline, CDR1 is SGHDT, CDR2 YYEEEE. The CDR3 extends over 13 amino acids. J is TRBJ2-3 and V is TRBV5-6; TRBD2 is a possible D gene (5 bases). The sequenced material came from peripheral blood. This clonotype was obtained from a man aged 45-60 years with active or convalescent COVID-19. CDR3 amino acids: CASSQAGTDTQYF. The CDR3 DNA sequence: TGTGCCAGCAGCCAAGCGGGCACAGATACGCAGTATTTT.